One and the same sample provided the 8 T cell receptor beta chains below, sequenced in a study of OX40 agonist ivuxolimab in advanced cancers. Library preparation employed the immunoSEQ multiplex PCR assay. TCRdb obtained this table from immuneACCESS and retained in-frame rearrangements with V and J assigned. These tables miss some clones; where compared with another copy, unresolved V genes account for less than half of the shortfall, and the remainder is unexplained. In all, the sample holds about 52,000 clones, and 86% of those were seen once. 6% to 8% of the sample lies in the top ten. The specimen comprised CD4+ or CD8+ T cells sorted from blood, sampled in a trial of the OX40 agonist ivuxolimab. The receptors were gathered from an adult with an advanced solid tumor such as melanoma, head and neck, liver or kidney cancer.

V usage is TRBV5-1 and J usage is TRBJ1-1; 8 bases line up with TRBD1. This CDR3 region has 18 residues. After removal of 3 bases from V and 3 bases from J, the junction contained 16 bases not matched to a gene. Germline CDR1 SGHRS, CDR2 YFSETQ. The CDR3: CASSSRLGAGGWDTEAFF. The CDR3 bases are TGCGCCAGCAGCTCAAGATTAGGGGCAGGGGGCTGGGACACTGAAGCTTTCTTT. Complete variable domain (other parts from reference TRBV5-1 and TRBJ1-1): KAGVTQTPRYLIKTRGQQVTLSCSPISGHRSVSWYQQTPGQGLQFLFEYFSETQRNKGNFPGRFSGRQFSNSRSEMNVSTLELGDSALYLCASSSRLGAGGWDTEAFFGQGTRLTVV.

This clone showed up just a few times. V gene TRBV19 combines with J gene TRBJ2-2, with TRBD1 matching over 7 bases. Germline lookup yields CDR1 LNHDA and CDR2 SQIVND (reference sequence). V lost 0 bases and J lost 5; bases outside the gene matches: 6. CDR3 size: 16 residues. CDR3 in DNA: TGTGCCAGTAGTATAGAACAGGGGTCTGGGACCGGGGAGCTGTTTTTT. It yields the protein CASSIEQGSGTGELFF.

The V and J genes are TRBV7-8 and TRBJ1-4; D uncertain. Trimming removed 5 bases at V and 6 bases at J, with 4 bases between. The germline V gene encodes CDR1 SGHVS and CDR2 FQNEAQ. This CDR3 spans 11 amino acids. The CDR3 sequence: CASSLYEKLFF. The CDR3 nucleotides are TGTGCCAGCAGCCTCTATGAAAAACTGTTTTTT. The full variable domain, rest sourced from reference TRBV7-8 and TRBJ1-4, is GAGVSQSPRYKVAKRGQDVALRCDPISGHVSLFWYQQALGQGPEFLTYFQNEAQLDKSGLPSDRFFAERPEGSVSTLKIQRTQQEDSAVYLCASSLYEKLFFGSGTQLSVL.

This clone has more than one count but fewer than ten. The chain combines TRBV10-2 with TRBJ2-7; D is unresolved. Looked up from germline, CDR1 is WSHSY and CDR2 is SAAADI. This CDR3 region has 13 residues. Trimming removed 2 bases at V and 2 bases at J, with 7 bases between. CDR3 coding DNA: TGCGCCAGCAGTGAGCCGCGCGCCTACGAGCAGTACTTC. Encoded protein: CASSEPRAYEQYF.

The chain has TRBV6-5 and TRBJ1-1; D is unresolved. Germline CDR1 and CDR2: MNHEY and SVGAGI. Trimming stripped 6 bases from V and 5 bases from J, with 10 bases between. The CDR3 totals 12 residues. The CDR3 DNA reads TGTGCCAGCAGAAGACTGGGGACTGAAGCTTTCTTT. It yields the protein CASRRLGTEAFF.

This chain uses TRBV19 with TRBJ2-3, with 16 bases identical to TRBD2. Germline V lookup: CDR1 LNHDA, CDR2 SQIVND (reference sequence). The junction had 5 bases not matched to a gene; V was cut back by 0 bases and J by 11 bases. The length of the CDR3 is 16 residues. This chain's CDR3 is CASSIEGTSGGAVQYF. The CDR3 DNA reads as TGTGCCAGTAGTATAGAGGGGACTAGCGGGGGGGCCGTGCAGTATTTT.

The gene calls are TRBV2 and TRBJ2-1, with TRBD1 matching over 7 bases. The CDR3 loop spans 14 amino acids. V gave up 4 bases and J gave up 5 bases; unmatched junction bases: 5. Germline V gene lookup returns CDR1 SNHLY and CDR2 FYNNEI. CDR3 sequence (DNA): TGTGCCAGCAGTGGATCCGGGACAGACAATGAGCAGTTCTTC. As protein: CASSGSGTDNEQFF.

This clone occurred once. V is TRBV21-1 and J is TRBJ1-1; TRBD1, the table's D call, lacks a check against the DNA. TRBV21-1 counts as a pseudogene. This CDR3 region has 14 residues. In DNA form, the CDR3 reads TGTGCCAGCAAATCAGGGCTGGAGAACACTGAAGCTTTCTTT. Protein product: CASKSGLENTEAFF.